This T cell receptor (beta chain) was captured in a study of T cell responses to AZD1222 COVID-19 vaccine. Study-level results: Clonal diversity was possibly underestimated, and the donors were mostly white British, with more females. Close to half of spike-specific TCRs reportedly recognize unmutated variant regions. Scientists sampled the repertoires only once the peak T cell response had passed.

Produced via immunoSEQ multiplex PCR; TCRdb's table is partial and in-frame only. In the table there are roughly 93,000 clones, roughly 91% of which are singletons. With regard to this clone: What it binds is not known.

The CDR3 contains 12 residues. From germline, CDR1 is SGHDT and CDR2 YYEEEE. The V gene end was trimmed by 5 bases and the J gene end by 8 bases; junction bases not matched to a gene: 6. V and J are TRBV5-6 and TRBJ1-2; 7 positions agree with TRBD1. The specimen was peripheral blood, collected on day 0 of MenACWY control vaccination. The TCR originated in an adult in good health. The DNA for the CDR3 is TGTGCCAGCAGGGAAGGGGGCTGGGGCTACACCTTC. It yields the protein CASREGGWGYTF. Drawing the rest from reference TRBV5-6 and TRBJ1-2, the complete variable domain is DAGVTQSPTHLIKTRGQQVTLRCSPKSGHDTVSWYQQALGQGPQFIFQYYEEEERQRGNFPDRFSGHQFPNYSSELNVNALLLGDSALYLCASREGGWGYTFGSGTRLTVV.